These 20 T cell receptor beta chains originate from one sample sequenced in a study of cytomegalovirus exposure and HLA in healthy donors. Primers: 60 Vbeta forward and 13 Jbeta reverse. Using immunoSEQ multiplex PCR, the repertoire was profiled, and TCRdb retains in-frame clones only, with some absent. Its listing shows over 200,000 clones. Input material: PBMCs. These receptors came from a woman aged 30 to 39 in good health and CMV-seropositive.

The gene calls are TRBV12-5 and TRBJ2-5; 9 bases align to TRBD2. V was clipped by 5 bases and J by 2 bases; unmatched bases: 3. Germline loops: CDR1 LGHNT, CDR2 FRNRAP. CDR3 length equals 14 residues. This chain's CDR3 is CASGSGRSQETQYF. CDR3 nucleotides: TGTGCTAGTGGTAGCGGGAGGTCTCAAGAGACCCAGTACTTC.

CDR3 sequence: CASRDLGGTAETQYF. In DNA, the CDR3 is TGTGCCAGCAGGGATTTGGGGGGGACGGCAGAGACCCAGTACTTC. The chain is built from TRBV6-5 and TRBJ2-5; TRBD2 matches at 7 bases. J lost 4 bases, V lost 6 bases, and 11 bases had no gene match. CDR1 and CDR2 (germline): MNHEY, SVGAGI. The CDR3 contains 15 residues.

The CDR3, as DNA: TGTGCCAGTCGGGTAGCTCAAAGCTCCTACGAGCAGTACTTC. It specifies CASRVAQSSYEQYF. The V gene is TRBV19, the J gene TRBJ2-7, with D unresolved. The CDR3 consists of 14 residues. CDR1 LNHDA and CDR2 SQIVND come from the germline V gene (reference sequence). Trimming stripped 8 bases from V and 0 bases from J, with 14 bases between.

The chain couples TRBV2 to TRBJ2-5; 9 nucleotides agree with TRBD2. Unmatched junction bases numbered 7, after V lost 10 bases and J lost 1 base. Germline lookup yields CDR1 SNHLY and CDR2 FYNNEI. The CDR3 runs 14 residues. The CDR3 nucleotides are TGTGCCATCAATAGCGGGGGCCTCCAAGAGACCCAGTACTTC. It encodes CAINSGGLQETQYF.

The rearrangement links TRBV2 to TRBJ2-4, with D perhaps TRBD1 (6 bases). Per germline, CDR1 SNHLY and CDR2 FYNNEI. Trimming took 5 bases from V and 0 from J, leaving 14 bases between them. CDR3 length: 16 amino acids. The CDR3 bases are TGTGCCAGCAGTCGTAGCCAGGGGCTAGCCAAAAACATTCAGTACTTC. Its translation is CASSRSQGLAKNIQYF.

The chain recombines TRBV10-2 with TRBJ1-5; D perhaps matches TRBD1 (5 bases). This CDR3 is built from 14 residues. CDR1 and CDR2 from the germline V gene are WSHSY and SAAADI. The V gene lost 3 bases and the J gene lost 9 bases, with 15 bases spanning the gap. The CDR3 region has the DNA TGCGCCAGCAGTGAATTACTGCGGGGCCCGCCCCAGCATTTT. Translating gives CASSELLRGPPQHF.

The rearrangement uses TRBV15 and TRBJ2-5, with no clear D. Germline CDR1 reads LNHNV; CDR2 reads YYDKDF (reference sequence). The CDR3 runs to 16 residues. V lost 1 base, J lost 0 bases, and 12 bases lay in between. Here the CDR3 reads CATSRGLSTYQETQYF. Here the CDR3 DNA reads TGTGCCACCAGCAGAGGACTTAGCACGTACCAAGAGACCCAGTACTTC.

J is TRBJ2-2 and V is TRBV2, with TRBD2 matching over 11 bases. Germline V gene data show CDR1 as SNHLY and CDR2 as FYNNEI. This CDR3 region has 17 residues. The ends lost 5 bases at V and 5 bases at J; junction bases unmatched: 10. DNA for the CDR3: TGTGCCAGCAGTCCACGGCCGGCTAGCGGGAGGACCGGGGAGCTGTTTTTT. Translated: CASSPRPASGRTGELFF.

CDR3 sequence: CASSPRLAGAETQYF. DNA of the CDR3: TGTGCCAGCAGCCCCCGACTAGCGGGAGCAGAGACCCAGTACTTC. The chain links TRBV9 to TRBJ2-5, with 12 positions matching TRBD2. The CDR3 totals 15 residues. V dropped 4 bases and J dropped 4; count of bases not matched to a gene: 5. Per the germline V gene, CDR1 is SGDLS and CDR2 is YYNGEE.

This chain connects TRBV19 to TRBJ2-7, with D maybe TRBD1 (5 bases). This CDR3 contains 12 residues. V lost 7 bases to trimming and J lost 3 bases, with 10 bases between them. From germline, CDR1 is LNHDA and CDR2 SQIVND (reference sequence). The CDR3 DNA is TGTGCCAGTAATTGGGGCCGCTACGAGCAGTACTTC. As protein: CASNWGRYEQYF.

V usage is TRBV7-9 and J usage is TRBJ2-1, with 7 bases fitting TRBD1. CDR3 length: 13 amino acids. The junction had 11 bases not matched to a gene; V was cut back by 3 bases and J by 15 bases. The V gene's germline CDR1 is SEHNR and CDR2 FQNEAQ (reference sequence). This CDR3 reads CASSFGTAISVFF. In DNA, the CDR3 is TGTGCCAGCAGCTTTGGGACAGCCATTAGCGTGTTCTTC.

The V gene is TRBV4-1, the J gene TRBJ2-1; TRBD2 agrees at 13 bases. Germline lookup yields CDR1 MGHRA and CDR2 YSYEKL. The V and J ends lost 4 bases and 5 bases, in that order; junction bases with no gene match: 2. The CDR3 totals 15 residues. This CDR3 is CASSPGTSGNNEQFF. The CDR3 coding sequence is TGCGCCAGCAGCCCCGGGACTAGCGGGAACAATGAGCAGTTCTTC.

The chain recombines TRBV2 with TRBJ2-7; D remains ambiguous. The CDR3 is made up of 12 amino acids. The V end lost 2 bases, the J end lost 2 bases, and 4 bases lay between the germline ends. CDR1 and CDR2 from the germline V gene are SNHLY and FYNNEI. Here the CDR3 reads CASSEQAYEQYF. The CDR3 DNA reads as TGTGCCAGCAGTGAACAGGCCTACGAGCAGTACTTC.

Comment on this clone: The same CDR3 also results from other DNA sequences found in this sample. This chain connects TRBV6-5 to TRBJ1-3; weak D call: TRBD1 (6 bases). Germline V gives CDR1 MNHEY, CDR2 SVGAGI. V lost 6 bases, J lost 0 bases, and 12 bases lay in between. The length of the CDR3 is 15 residues. CDR3 protein: CASRETGLSGNTIYF. The CDR3 nucleotides read TGTGCCAGCAGGGAGACAGGCCTCTCTGGAAACACCATATATTTT.

The rearrangement uses TRBV6-1 and TRBJ2-5; no definite D call. Germline V gives CDR1 MNHNS, CDR2 SASEGT. The CDR3 extends over 13 amino acids. The ends were cut back, 3 bases at V and 5 bases at J, with 10 bases in the middle. CDR3 nucleotides: TGTGCCAGCAGTGACGTTGCGCGGGAGACCCAGTACTTC. It encodes CASSDVARETQYF.

The rearrangement uses TRBV4-1 and TRBJ2-5; 9 nucleotides align to TRBD2. The CDR3 spans 17 residues. The V and J ends lost 0 bases and 4 bases, in that order; junction bases with no gene match: 9. CDR1 and CDR2 from the germline V gene are MGHRA and YSYEKL. CDR3 coding DNA: TGCGCCAGCAGCCAAGAGGGCTGGAGACTAGCGGTAGAGACCCAGTACTTC. Protein sequence: CASSQEGWRLAVETQYF.

This sequence joins TRBV5-1 and TRBJ2-5; 9 bases map to TRBD1. The J call may be wrong; the DNA end is better matched by TRBJ2-7. The CDR3 spans 17 residues. The germline CDR1 and CDR2 sequences are SGHRS and YFSETQ. The CDR3 region is CASSLATDGTGRHEQYF. The CDR3 region has the DNA TGCGCCAGCAGCTTGGCGACAGACGGGACAGGGCGACACGAGCAGTACTTC.

The chain employs TRBV29-1 and TRBJ2-1, with TRBD2 as a possible D gene (7 bases). Between the trimmed V and J ends, which lost 6 bases and 10 bases, there was a span of 19 bases. This CDR3 spans 13 amino acids. The germline V gene has CDR1 SQVTM and CDR2 ANQGSEA. The CDR3 DNA sequence: TGCAGCGTCCTAAAGGGGGGGGCCAACGAGCAGTTCTTC. Amino acids: CSVLKGGANEQFF.

The V and J genes are TRBV19 and TRBJ2-2; D is uncertain. The V end was cut by 4 bases, the J end by 7 bases, with 7 bases between. This CDR3 has 12 residues. CDR1 is LNHDA and CDR2 is SQIVND in the germline V gene (reference sequence). CDR3 loop: CASSTTYGELFF. In nucleotides, the CDR3 is TGTGCCAGTAGTACTACCTACGGGGAGCTGTTTTTT. Variable domain in full (rest from reference TRBV19 and TRBJ2-2): DGGITQSPKYLFRKEGQNVTLSCEQNLNHDAMYWYRQDPGQGLRLIYYSQIVNDFQKGDIAEGYSVSREKKESFPLTVTSAQKNPTAFYLCASSTTYGELFFGEGSRLTVL.

The chain carries TRBV4-1 and TRBJ1-2; no clear D gene. The CDR3 runs to 15 residues. Looked up from germline, CDR1 is MGHRA and CDR2 is YSYEKL. The V end lost 0 bases, the J end lost 1 base, and 9 bases lay between the germline ends. CDR3 amino acids: CASSQDRSVNYGYTF. CDR3 bases: TGCGCCAGCAGCCAAGACAGATCAGTTAACTATGGCTACACCTTC.